One sample yielded the 32 T cell receptor beta chains listed below, sequenced in a study of T cell changes during pregnancy in multiple sclerosis. Some clones are missing from TCRdb's copy, which holds only in-frame ones; the method was immunoSEQ multiplex PCR. This sample has about 68,000 clones, with about 91% found just once. The material was peripheral blood, obtained in the second trimester of pregnancy. The receptors originated from a female donor in good health, enrolled as a control in a pregnancy study.

The J gene is TRBJ2-2, the V gene TRBV28; D might be TRBD1 (6 bases). The V end lost 1 base, the J end lost 4 bases, and 22 bases lay between the germline ends. This CDR3 region has 19 residues. CDR1 is MDHEN and CDR2 is SYDVKM in the germline V gene. The CDR3 protein is CASSLSLIRVGGVTGELFF. The CDR3 DNA reads TGTGCCAGCAGTTTATCCCTCATAAGGGTAGGGGGAGTCACCGGGGAGCTGTTTTTT.

The V and J genes are TRBV4-1 and TRBJ1-3; D is unclear. V lost 1 base to trimming and J lost 0 bases, with 25 bases between them. CDR3 size: 21 residues. The germline gives CDR1 MGHRA, CDR2 YSYEKL. The CDR3 nucleotides are TGCGCCAGCAGCCAAGTTACGGTCTCGGTTCGAACGTTCATCTCTGGAAACACCATATATTTT. Its translation: CASSQVTVSVRTFISGNTIYF.

This chain connects TRBV21-1 to TRBJ1-2; TRBD1 is the table's D call and was not checked against the DNA. TRBV21-1 is a recognized pseudogene. The CDR3 contains 13 residues. CDR3 region: CAEGAGEDYGYTF. CDR3 DNA sequence: TGTGCTGAGGGGGCAGGGGAGGACTATGGCTACACCTTC.

V and J are TRBV7-8 and TRBJ2-7; D might be TRBD1 (6 bases). CDR1 is SGHVS and CDR2 is FQNEAQ in the germline V gene. Between the trimmed V and J ends, which lost 5 bases and 0 bases, there was a span of 11 bases. CDR3 length: 14 amino acids. The CDR3 is CASSQTTGSYEQYF. The CDR3 nucleotides are TGTGCCAGCAGCCAAACGACAGGCTCCTACGAGCAGTACTTC.

Concerning this clone: Other DNA sequences within the sample encode an identical CDR3. The chain combines TRBV27 with TRBJ1-5; unclear D gene. V dropped 2 bases and J dropped 0 bases, with 5 bases sitting between them. The germline CDR1 and CDR2 sequences are MNHEY and SMNVEV (reference sequence). The CDR3 length is 14 residues. As DNA, the CDR3 is TGTGCCAGCAGTTTAGGCGGTAGCAATCAGCCCCAGCATTTT. Residues: CASSLGGSNQPQHF.

The chain recombines TRBV6-5 with TRBJ1-2; D ambiguous. Trimming left V 0 bases short and J 4 bases short, with 12 bases between. The CDR3 loop spans 15 amino acids. Germline lookup yields CDR1 MNHEY and CDR2 SVGAGI. CDR3 region: CASSYSGREGYGYTF. The CDR3 region has the DNA TGTGCCAGCAGTTACTCTGGGAGGGAGGGCTATGGCTACACCTTC.

This chain links TRBV5-8 with TRBJ2-7; TRBD1 might be the D (5 bases). The ends were cut back, 7 bases at V and 5 bases at J, with 10 bases in the middle. The CDR3 runs to 11 residues. CDR1 and CDR2 from the germline V gene are SGHTS and YDEGEE. CDR3 amino acids: CASYRQNEQYF. CDR3 DNA: TGTGCCAGCTACAGACAGAACGAGCAGTACTTC. Based on the CDR3 plus reference TRBV5-8 and TRBJ2-7, the full variable domain is EAGVTQSPTHLIKTRGQQATLRCSPISGHTSVYWYQQALGLGLQFLLWYDEGEERNRGNFPPRFSGRQFPNYSSELNVNALELEDSALYLCASYRQNEQYFGPGTRLTVT.

This chain joins TRBV4-1 and TRBJ2-1, with a possible D match to TRBD1 (6 bases). CDR1 MGHRA and CDR2 YSYEKL come from the germline V gene. The CDR3 has 16 amino acids. V dropped 2 bases and J dropped 7 bases, with 18 bases sitting between them. CDR3: CASSQPPDSKSNEQFF. CDR3 DNA: TGCGCCAGCAGCCAACCCCCGGACAGTAAATCAAATGAGCAGTTCTTC.

The chain couples TRBV5-1 to TRBJ2-7; D is possibly TRBD1 (6 bases). Looked up from germline, CDR1 is SGHRS and CDR2 is YFSETQ. Between the trimmed V and J ends, which lost 2 bases and 1 base, there was a span of 7 bases. This CDR3 region has 13 residues. DNA for the CDR3: TGCGCCAGCAGCTTCGGACAGTCCTACGAGCAGTACTTC. Encoded protein: CASSFGQSYEQYF.

The chain is built from TRBV6-1 and TRBJ2-7; 9 bases are a match to TRBD1. The CDR3 has 15 amino acids. V trimming: 4 bases; J trimming: 0 bases; junction bases outside the gene matches: 4. The germline V gene encodes CDR1 MNHNS and CDR2 SASEGT. The CDR3 protein is CASSVGQGSSYEQYF. In DNA form, the CDR3 reads TGTGCCAGCAGTGTAGGACAGGGGAGCTCCTACGAGCAGTACTTC.

The V call is TRBV6-5, the J call TRBJ2-5; D unresolved. The end of the DNA aligns better with TRBJ2-7, so the J call may be wrong. The CDR3 contains 13 residues. The germline V gene encodes CDR1 MNHEY and CDR2 SVGAGI. The CDR3 loop reads CASSYGPSYEQYF. The DNA for the CDR3 is TGTGCCAGCAGTTACGGGCCCTCCTACGAGCAGTACTTC.

The table lists this clone with a count of one. The genes are TRBV28 and TRBJ1-2; TRBD1 aligns across 7 bases. J gave up 2 bases and V 6 bases, and 3 bases lay outside the gene matches. The germline V gene has CDR1 MDHEN and CDR2 SYDVKM. This CDR3 has 13 amino acids. This CDR3 reads CASREQGNYGYTF. The CDR3 region has the DNA TGTGCCAGCAGGGAACAGGGGAACTATGGCTACACCTTC.

The chain employs TRBV18 and TRBJ2-5, with TRBD1 matching over 7 bases. The trim removed 1 base at V and 3 bases at J, leaving 2 bases unmatched. The germline V gene encodes CDR1 KGHSH and CDR2 LQKENI. The CDR3 runs to 14 residues. CDR3 residues: CASSPLQGEETQYF. CDR3 coding DNA: TGTGCCAGCTCACCACTGCAGGGGGAAGAGACCCAGTACTTC.

This chain links TRBV10-3 with TRBJ2-7; possibly TRBD2 for D (5 bases). Germline V gives CDR1 ENHRY, CDR2 SYGVKD. V was shortened by 2 bases and J by 1 base, with 9 bases between the two germline ends. The CDR3 sequence is 14 residues long. This CDR3 reads CAISEAGGSYEQYF. The CDR3 bases are TGTGCCATCAGTGAGGCGGGCGGGTCCTACGAGCAGTACTTC.

The rearrangement uses TRBV7-9 and TRBJ2-3, with D uncertain. Germline V CDR1 and CDR2: SEHNR, FQNEAQ (reference sequence). Trimming took 11 bases from V and 0 from J, leaving 15 bases between them. The CDR3 is made up of 14 amino acids. CDR3 protein: CAFSRGLSTDTQYF. In nucleotides, the CDR3 is TGTGCCTTCTCCCGCGGCTTAAGCACAGATACGCAGTATTTT.

The chain uses TRBV5-1 and TRBJ2-3, with 11 bases that match TRBD2. V dropped 4 bases and J dropped 2; count of bases not matched to a gene: 3. This CDR3 region has 15 residues. In germline, CDR1 is SGHRS, CDR2 YFSETQ. CDR3 sequence reads: CASSPLAGATDTQYF. CDR3 nucleotide sequence: TGCGCCAGCAGCCCACTAGCGGGAGCCACAGATACGCAGTATTTT.

The gene calls are TRBV19 and TRBJ2-5, with a possible D match to TRBD2 (6 bases). This CDR3 is 13 amino acids long. Germline V gene sequence: CDR1 LNHDA, CDR2 SQIVND (reference sequence). V shed 5 bases and J shed 5 bases, with 12 bases lying between them. As DNA, the CDR3 is TGTGCCAGTAGTGGCGGGGTGGGGGAGACCCAGTACTTC. Protein product: CASSGGVGETQYF.

This chain links TRBV10-3 with TRBJ2-5; possible D gene TRBD2, 5 bases. The CDR3 length is 16 residues. Trimming took 2 bases from V and 5 from J, leaving 18 bases between them. Germline CDR1 ENHRY, CDR2 SYGVKD. CDR3 sequence: CAISEPSEAGRETQYF. DNA of the CDR3: TGTGCCATCAGTGAGCCCTCGGAGGCAGGTCGGGAGACCCAGTACTTC.

The chain uses TRBV6-4 and TRBJ1-5; D is unresolved. Trimming removed 3 bases at V and 2 bases at J, with 5 bases between. CDR3 length: 13 amino acids. Germline V gene sequence: CDR1 MRHNA, CDR2 SNTAGT. The CDR3 nucleotides read TGTGCCAGCAGTGAACGGGGCAATCAGCCCCAGCATTTT. It specifies CASSERGNQPQHF.

The DNA of the CDR3 is TGTGCCAGCAGCTTCCAGACGGGGAATGAAAAACTGTTTTTT. Its protein is CASSFQTGNEKLFF. The V gene is TRBV7-2, the J gene TRBJ1-4; D uncertain. Per the germline V gene, CDR1 is SGHTA and CDR2 is FQGNSA. This CDR3 is built from 14 residues. With 3 bases removed from V and 5 bases from J, the gap between germline ends came to 10 bases.

The gene calls are TRBV10-1 and TRBJ2-7; D not certain. The CDR3 is 13 residues long. CDR1 is WNHNN, CDR2 SYGVQD, per germline (reference sequence). V dropped 4 bases and J dropped 7 bases, with 14 bases sitting between them. The CDR3 protein is CASSGGERWEQYF. Here the CDR3 DNA reads TGCGCCAGCAGTGGAGGTGAACGGTGGGAGCAGTACTTC.

V is TRBV10-1 and J is TRBJ1-3; D unresolved. V lost 3 bases and J 0 bases, leaving 12 bases between the germline ends. There are 16 residues in the CDR3. From germline, CDR1 is WNHNN and CDR2 SYGVQD (reference sequence). CDR3: CASSDNSLSSGNTIYF. The CDR3 region has the DNA TGCGCCAGCAGTGATAACAGCCTGAGCTCTGGAAACACCATATATTTT.

The chain joins TRBV7-8 to TRBJ2-7; 8 bases are shared with TRBD1. Looked up from germline, CDR1 is SGHVS and CDR2 is FQNEAQ. Unmatched junction bases numbered 13, after V lost 5 bases and J lost 4 bases. The CDR3 runs 16 residues. CDR3 nucleotides: TGTGCCAGCAGCCCCGATTTCGGGACAGGAGATTACGAGCAGTACTTC. The encoded protein is CASSPDFGTGDYEQYF.

This rearrangement joins TRBV5-1 to TRBJ2-3; D is possibly TRBD2 (6 bases). The length of the CDR3 is 12 residues. Germline loops: CDR1 SGHRS, CDR2 YFSETQ. Trimming left V 4 bases short and J 6 bases short, with 9 bases between. The CDR3 loop reads CASSLGGDTQYF. DNA for the CDR3: TGCGCCAGCAGCCTGGGAGGTGATACGCAGTATTTT.

Worth noting for this clone: Relative to the germline gene, one junction end is altered; a read error may explain this. The chain joins TRBV6-1 to TRBJ2-5; TRBD1 matches at 8 bases. Looked up from germline, CDR1 is MNHNS and CDR2 is SASEGT. This CDR3 has 15 amino acids. The CDR3 sequence: CASSQAQGAPETQYF. CDR3 bases: TGTGCCAGCAGTCAAGCTCAGGGGGCTCCGGAGACCCAGTACTTC.

The V gene is TRBV5-1, the J gene TRBJ2-7; TRBD1 matches 7 bases. This CDR3 is built from 15 residues. V lost 2 bases and J lost 3; bases outside the gene matches: 8. The V gene's germline CDR1 is SGHRS and CDR2 YFSETQ. The CDR3 reads CASSLPRDSSYEQYF. In DNA, the CDR3 is TGCGCCAGCAGCTTACCCCGGGACAGCAGCTACGAGCAGTACTTC.

V and J are TRBV2 and TRBJ2-5; 12 bases map to TRBD2. V shed 1 base and J 2 bases; nucleotides not matched to a gene: 5. CDR3 length equals 17 residues. Germline V gene sequence: CDR1 SNHLY, CDR2 FYNNEI. Here the CDR3 reads CASSEVGTSGYQETQYF. The CDR3 coding sequence is TGTGCCAGCAGTGAAGTAGGGACTAGCGGGTATCAAGAGACCCAGTACTTC.

The rearrangement links TRBV5-1 to TRBJ2-1; 14 bases are a match to TRBD2. The CDR3 runs to 15 residues. J was trimmed by 8 bases and V by 7 bases; bases with no gene match: 8. Per germline, CDR1 SGHRS and CDR2 YFSETQ. The CDR3 DNA follows: TGCGCCAGCGGCTGGGGGACTAGCGGGAGTCATGAGCAGTTCTTC. Its translation: CASGWGTSGSHEQFF. The full variable domain, completed using reference TRBV5-1 and TRBJ2-1, is KAGVTQTPRYLIKTRGQQVTLSCSPISGHRSVSWYQQTPGQGLQFLFEYFSETQRNKGNFPGRFSGRQFSNSRSEMNVSTLELGDSALYLCASGWGTSGSHEQFFGPGTRLTVL.

The chain is built from TRBV19 and TRBJ2-7; D might be TRBD2 (5 bases). Germline V lookup: CDR1 LNHDA, CDR2 SQIVND (reference sequence). CDR3 length equals 15 residues. V lost 7 bases and J 4 bases, leaving 20 bases between the germline ends. The CDR3: CASKPLGAEGYEQYF. In DNA, the CDR3 is TGTGCCAGTAAACCCCTGGGAGCGGAAGGGTACGAGCAGTACTTC.

This clone appeared a single time. V usage is TRBV19 and J usage is TRBJ2-1, with TRBD1 matching 8 bases. V was clipped by 7 bases and J by 7 bases; unmatched bases: 12. CDR3 length: 15 residues. Per the germline V gene, CDR1 is LNHDA and CDR2 is SQIVND (reference sequence). CDR3 coding DNA: TGTGCCAGTAAAGCCGAAGGACAGGGTTCGAATGAGCAGTTCTTC. Encoded protein: CASKAEGQGSNEQFF. Looking up the rest from reference TRBV19 and TRBJ2-1 gives the full variable domain: DGGITQSPKYLFRKEGQNVTLSCEQNLNHDAMYWYRQDPGQGLRLIYYSQIVNDFQKGDIAEGYSVSREKKESFPLTVTSAQKNPTAFYLCASKAEGQGSNEQFFGPGTRLTVL.

The chain uses TRBV4-2 and TRBJ1-4, with no clear D. The CDR3 is made up of 15 amino acids. Germline V gene data show CDR1 as LGHNA and CDR2 as YNFKEQ. V was clipped by 4 bases and J by 0 bases, with 9 bases between them. The CDR3 nucleotides read TGTGCCAGCAGCCCCATCCCCCCAACTAATGAAAAACTGTTTTTT. It translates to CASSPIPPTNEKLFF.

V and J are TRBV5-1 and TRBJ1-2; TRBD1 is a possible D gene (5 bases). From germline, CDR1 is SGHRS and CDR2 YFSETQ. Trimming took off 5 bases at V and 8 bases at J, with 16 bases between the two ends. The CDR3 consists of 13 residues. The CDR3 region is CASSPDGGWGYTF. Here the CDR3 DNA reads TGCGCCAGCAGTCCGGACGGGGGTTGGGGCTACACCTTC. Looking up the rest from reference TRBV5-1 and TRBJ1-2 gives the full variable domain: KAGVTQTPRYLIKTRGQQVTLSCSPISGHRSVSWYQQTPGQGLQFLFEYFSETQRNKGNFPGRFSGRQFSNSRSEMNVSTLELGDSALYLCASSPDGGWGYTFGSGTRLTVV.